This TCR beta chain was identified during a study of blood T cell repertoires in COVID-19. Cohorts were based on clinical histories the participants reported. Symptom resolution, clearance, or two negative PCRs marked the recovered donors of Cohort 3. The germline CDR1 and CDR2 sequences are SGHNT and YENEEA. The length of the CDR3 is 14 residues. V shed 3 bases and J shed 9 bases, with 15 bases lying between them. Original data processing: Researchers report that nucleated cell counts were estimated from reference gene primer amplification. The method was immunoSEQ multiplex PCR; TCRdb's version includes in-frame clones alone and lacks a portion of them. That table supplies the V and J calls and clone size; D and trimming were determined from the DNA. The profile shows approximately 260,000 clones, around 81% of them singletons.

Specimen: PBMCs or T cells enriched from blood (not recorded which). This clonotype was obtained from a man aged 45-65 years who had recovered from COVID-19. V gene TRBV11-3 combines with J gene TRBJ2-4; the D gene is possibly TRBD1 (6 bases). This CDR3 reads CASSLDTGFFIQYF. DNA of the CDR3: TGTGCCAGCAGCTTGGATACAGGGTTCTTCATTCAGTACTTC.